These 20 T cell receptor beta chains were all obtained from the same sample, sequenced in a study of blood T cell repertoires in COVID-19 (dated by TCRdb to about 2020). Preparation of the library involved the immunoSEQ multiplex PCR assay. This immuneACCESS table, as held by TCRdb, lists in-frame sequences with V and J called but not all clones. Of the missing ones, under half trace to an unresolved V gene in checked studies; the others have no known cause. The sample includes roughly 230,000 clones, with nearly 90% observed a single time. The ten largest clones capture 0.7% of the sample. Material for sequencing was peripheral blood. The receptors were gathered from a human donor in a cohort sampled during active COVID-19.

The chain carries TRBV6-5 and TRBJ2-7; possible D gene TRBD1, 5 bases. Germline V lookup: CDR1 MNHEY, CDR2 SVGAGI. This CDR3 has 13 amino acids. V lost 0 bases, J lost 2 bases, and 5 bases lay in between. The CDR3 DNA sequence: TGTGCCAGCAGTTACTCAGGGGCCTACGAGCAGTACTTC. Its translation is CASSYSGAYEQYF.

CDR3 sequence: CASSSQAYNSPLHF. The CDR3 DNA reads as TGTGCCAGCAGCTCACAGGCGTATAATTCACCCCTCCACTTT. This sequence joins TRBV7-2 and TRBJ1-6; D perhaps matches TRBD1 (5 bases). Looked up from germline, CDR1 is SGHTA and CDR2 is FQGNSA. This CDR3 is 14 amino acids long. Deletions cut 4 bases from V and 4 bases from J, with 8 bases between.

In DNA, the CDR3 is TGTGCTAGTGGTTCTGTTATGAACACTGAAGCTTTCTTT. It encodes CASGSVMNTEAFF. The chain is built from TRBV12-5 and TRBJ1-1, with unresolved D. The CDR3 spans 13 residues. Germline V gene sequence: CDR1 LGHNT, CDR2 FRNRAP. V was clipped by 4 bases and J by 0 bases, with 6 bases between them. The whole variable domain, remainder taken from reference TRBV12-5 and TRBJ1-1, is DARVTQTPRHKVTEMGQEVTMRCQPILGHNTVFWYRQTMMQGLELLAYFRNRAPLDDSGMPKDRFSAEMPDATLATLKIQPSEPRDSAVYFCASGSVMNTEAFFGQGTRLTVV.

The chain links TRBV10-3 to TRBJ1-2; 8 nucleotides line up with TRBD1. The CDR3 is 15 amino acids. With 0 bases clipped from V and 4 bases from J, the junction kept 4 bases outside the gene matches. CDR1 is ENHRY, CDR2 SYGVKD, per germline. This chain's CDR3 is CAISESAGQAYGYTF. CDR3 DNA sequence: TGTGCCATCAGTGAGTCGGCGGGACAGGCCTATGGCTACACCTTC.

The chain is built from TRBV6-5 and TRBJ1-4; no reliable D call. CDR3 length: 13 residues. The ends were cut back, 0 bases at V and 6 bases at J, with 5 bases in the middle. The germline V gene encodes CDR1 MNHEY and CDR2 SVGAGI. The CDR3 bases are TGTGCCAGCAGTTACTCGCGAGATGAAAAACTGTTTTTT. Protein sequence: CASSYSRDEKLFF.

CDR3 loop: CASSYSVGGDTGELFF. The CDR3 DNA reads as TGTGCCAGCAGTTACTCGGTCGGGGGGGACACCGGGGAGCTGTTTTTT. This chain uses TRBV6-6 with TRBJ2-2, with 8 bases lining up with TRBD2. Germline loops: CDR1 MNHNY, CDR2 SVGAGI (reference sequence). CDR3 size: 16 residues. Trimming removed 0 bases from V and 3 bases from J; junction bases left unmatched: 3.

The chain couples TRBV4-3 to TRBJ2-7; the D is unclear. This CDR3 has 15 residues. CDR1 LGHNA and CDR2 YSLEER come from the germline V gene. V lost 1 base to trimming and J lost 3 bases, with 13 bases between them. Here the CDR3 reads CASSQVREADYEQYF. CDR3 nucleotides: TGCGCCAGCAGCCAAGTTCGAGAGGCCGACTACGAGCAGTACTTC.

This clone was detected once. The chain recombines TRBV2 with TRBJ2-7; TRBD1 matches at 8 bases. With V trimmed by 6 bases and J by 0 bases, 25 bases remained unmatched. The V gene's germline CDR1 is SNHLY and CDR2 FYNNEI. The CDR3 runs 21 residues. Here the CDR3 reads CASSWRQGQGTGPLSSYEQYF. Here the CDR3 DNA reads TGTGCCAGCAGCTGGAGACAGGGGCAGGGGACGGGCCCCTTAAGCTCCTACGAGCAGTACTTC.

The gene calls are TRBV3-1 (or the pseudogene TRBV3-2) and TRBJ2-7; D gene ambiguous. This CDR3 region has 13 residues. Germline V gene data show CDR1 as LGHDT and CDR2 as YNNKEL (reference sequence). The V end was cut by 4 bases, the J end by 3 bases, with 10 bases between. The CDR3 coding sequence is TGTGCCAGCAGCCCACCTCTAAGCTACGAGCAGTACTTC. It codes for CASSPPLSYEQYF.

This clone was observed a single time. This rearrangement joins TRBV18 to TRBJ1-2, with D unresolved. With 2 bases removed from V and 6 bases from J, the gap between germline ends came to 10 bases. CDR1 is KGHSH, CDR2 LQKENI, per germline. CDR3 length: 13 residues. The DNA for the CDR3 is TGTGCCAGCTCACCAGAAGACACGGATGGCTACACCTTC. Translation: CASSPEDTDGYTF.

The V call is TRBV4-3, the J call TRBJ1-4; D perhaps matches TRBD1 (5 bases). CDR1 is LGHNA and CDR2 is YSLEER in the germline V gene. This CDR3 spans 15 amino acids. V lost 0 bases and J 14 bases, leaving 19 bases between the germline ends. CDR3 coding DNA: TGCGCCAGCAGCCAAGATGGGGGGACCACCGTTGAGCTGTTTTTT. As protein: CASSQDGGTTVELFF.

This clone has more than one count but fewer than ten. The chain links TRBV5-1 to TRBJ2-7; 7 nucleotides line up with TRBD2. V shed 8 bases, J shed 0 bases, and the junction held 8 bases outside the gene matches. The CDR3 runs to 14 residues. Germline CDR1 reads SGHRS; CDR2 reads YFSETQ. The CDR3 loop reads CASNLAADSYEQYF. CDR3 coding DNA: TGCGCCAGTAACCTAGCGGCCGACTCCTACGAGCAGTACTTC.

CDR3 loop: CASSVSGLAGINEQFF. DNA for the CDR3: TGTGCCAGCAGCGTATCAGGACTAGCGGGGATCAATGAGCAGTTCTTC. V and J are TRBV9 and TRBJ2-1, with 12 nucleotides matching TRBD2. The V and J ends lost 1 base and 6 bases, in that order; junction bases with no gene match: 5. Per germline, CDR1 SGDLS and CDR2 YYNGEE. The CDR3 is 16 amino acids.

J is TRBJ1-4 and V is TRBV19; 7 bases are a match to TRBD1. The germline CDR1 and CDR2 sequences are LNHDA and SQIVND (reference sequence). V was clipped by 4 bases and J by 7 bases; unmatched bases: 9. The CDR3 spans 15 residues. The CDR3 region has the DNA TGTGCCAGTAGTACCCTGACAGGGCGGACTGAAAAACTGTTTTTT. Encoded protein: CASSTLTGRTEKLFF.

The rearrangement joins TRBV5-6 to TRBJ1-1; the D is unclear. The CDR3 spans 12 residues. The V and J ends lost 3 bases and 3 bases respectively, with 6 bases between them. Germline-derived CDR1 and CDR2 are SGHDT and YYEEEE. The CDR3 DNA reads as TGTGCCAGCAGCTCTCGGGACACTGAAGCTTTCTTT. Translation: CASSSRDTEAFF. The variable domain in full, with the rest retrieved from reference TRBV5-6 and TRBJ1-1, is DAGVTQSPTHLIKTRGQQVTLRCSPKSGHDTVSWYQQALGQGPQFIFQYYEEEERQRGNFPDRFSGHQFPNYSSELNVNALLLGDSALYLCASSSRDTEAFFGQGTRLTVV.

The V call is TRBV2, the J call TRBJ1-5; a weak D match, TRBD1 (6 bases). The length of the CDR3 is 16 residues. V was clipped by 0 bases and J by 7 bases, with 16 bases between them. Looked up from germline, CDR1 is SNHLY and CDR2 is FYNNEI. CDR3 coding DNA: TGTGCCAGCAGTGAAGCAGGGAACAGGGCTTCGCAGCCCCAGCATTTT. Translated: CASSEAGNRASQPQHF.

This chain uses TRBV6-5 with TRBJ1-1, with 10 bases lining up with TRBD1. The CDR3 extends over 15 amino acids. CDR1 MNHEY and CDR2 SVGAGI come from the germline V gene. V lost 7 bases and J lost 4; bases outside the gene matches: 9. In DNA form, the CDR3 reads TGTGCCAGCATTAAAGGGGGGACAGGGGTCACTGAAGCTTTCTTT. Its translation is CASIKGGTGVTEAFF.

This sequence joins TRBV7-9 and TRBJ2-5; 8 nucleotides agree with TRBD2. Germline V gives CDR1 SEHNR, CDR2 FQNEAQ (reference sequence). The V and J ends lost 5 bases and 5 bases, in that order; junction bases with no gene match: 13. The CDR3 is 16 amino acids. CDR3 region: CASSDDLTAGEETQYF. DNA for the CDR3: TGTGCCAGCAGCGACGACTTGACAGCGGGGGAGGAGACCCAGTACTTC.

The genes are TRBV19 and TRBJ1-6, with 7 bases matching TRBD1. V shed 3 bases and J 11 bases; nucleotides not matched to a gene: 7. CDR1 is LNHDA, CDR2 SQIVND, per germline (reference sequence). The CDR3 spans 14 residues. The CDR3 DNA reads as TGTGCCAGTAGTATTCAGGGGGGAGAGACACCCCTCCACTTT. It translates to CASSIQGGETPLHF.

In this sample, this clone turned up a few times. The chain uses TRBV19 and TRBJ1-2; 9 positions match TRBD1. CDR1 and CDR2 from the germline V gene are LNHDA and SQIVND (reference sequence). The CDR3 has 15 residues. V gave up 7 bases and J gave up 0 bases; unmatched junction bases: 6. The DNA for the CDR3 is TGTGCCAGTACCAGGGACAGGGCAGCTAACTATGGCTACACCTTC. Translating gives CASTRDRAANYGYTF.